The T cell receptor (beta chain) described here comes from a study of T cell responses to AZD1222 COVID-19 vaccine. Study conclusions and caveats: The study identified only a handful of AZD1222 recipients as seropositive at baseline. Donors were mostly white British, more females; clonal diversity possibly underestimated. Nearly half of the spike-specific TCRs reportedly recognize variant regions that carry no mutations.

The germline gives CDR1 LNHDA, CDR2 SQIVND (reference sequence). V was pared by 4 bases and J by 7 bases, with 3 bases of the junction left unmatched. The CDR3 has 12 amino acids. Data came from immunoSEQ multiplex PCR; TCRdb stores just in-frame clones and leaves some out. The sample has 69,000 or so clones; approximately 90% are singletons. This clone was found a few times. Its cognate antigen is unknown. Other DNA sequences in the sample encode the same CDR3. The receptor was isolated from an adult who received the AZD1222 COVID-19 vaccine. The material sequenced was peripheral blood, taken 28 days after the second AZD1222 dose. This chain links TRBV19 with TRBJ1-1, with 7 bases matching TRBD1. CDR3 region: CASSSRQGEAFF. The CDR3 nucleotides are TGTGCCAGTAGTAGCCGACAGGGTGAAGCTTTCTTT.